This TCR beta chain was found in a study of T-cell reconstitution after alpha-beta-depleted transplantation in children. The V gene's germline CDR1 is SGDLS and CDR2 YYNGEE. The V gene lost 2 bases and the J gene lost 1 base, with 15 bases spanning the gap. This CDR3 contains 17 residues. Using unique molecular identifiers, the investigators prepared the TCRbeta library. TCRdb reprocessed the PCR reads via MiXCR and lists one record per CDR3 protein. This table has about 500,000 distinct CDR3 sequences, about 10% appearing once. At least ten counts were recorded for this clonotype. The sample was PBMCs, mostly from graft donor cells, taken 180 days after TCRalphabeta/CD19-depleted stem cell transplant. This chain connects TRBV9 to TRBJ2-2; D may correspond to TRBD1 or TRBD2 (5 bases each). This receptor was taken from a female patient aged 2 to 10 who had a stem cell transplant for aplastic anemia, so the T cells may come from the graft donor. The CDR3 sequence: CASSVEGLMGNTGELFF. The CDR3 DNA reads TGTGCCAGCAGCGTCGAGGGGCTAATGGGGAACACCGGGGAGCTGTTTTTT.